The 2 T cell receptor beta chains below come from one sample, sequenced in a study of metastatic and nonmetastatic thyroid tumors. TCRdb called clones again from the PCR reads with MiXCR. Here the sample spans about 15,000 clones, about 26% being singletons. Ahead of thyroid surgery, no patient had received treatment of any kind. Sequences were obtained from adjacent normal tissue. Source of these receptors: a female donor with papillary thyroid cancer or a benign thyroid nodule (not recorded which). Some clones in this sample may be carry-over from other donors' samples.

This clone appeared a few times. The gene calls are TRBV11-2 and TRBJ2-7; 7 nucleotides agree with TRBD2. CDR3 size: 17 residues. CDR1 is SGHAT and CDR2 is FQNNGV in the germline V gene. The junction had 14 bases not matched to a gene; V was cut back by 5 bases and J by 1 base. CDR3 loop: CASSPGVAGDLSYEQYF. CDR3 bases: TGTGCCAGCAGCCCCGGCGTGGCGGGAGATCTTTCCTACGAGCAGTACTTC.

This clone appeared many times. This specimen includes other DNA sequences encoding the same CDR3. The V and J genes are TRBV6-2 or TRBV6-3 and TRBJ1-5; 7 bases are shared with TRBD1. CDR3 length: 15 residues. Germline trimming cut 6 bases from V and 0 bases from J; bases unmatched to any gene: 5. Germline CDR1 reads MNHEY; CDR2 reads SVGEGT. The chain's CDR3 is CASRGQSYSNQPQHF. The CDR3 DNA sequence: TGTGCCAGCAGGGGACAGTCGTATAGCAATCAGCCCCAGCATTTT.